This is a list of T cell receptor beta chains from one sample in a study of radiation and T cells in renal cell carcinoma. The method was immunoSEQ multiplex PCR; TCRdb's version includes in-frame clones alone and lacks a portion of them. The data contain 100,000 to 150,000 clones, approximately 90% of them singletons. The starting material was blood, obtained from a patient whose treatment included radiotherapy and nephrectomy. These TCRs come from a woman aged 70 to 79 with renal cell carcinoma. Each CDR3 is given with its conserved first and last residue. D genes are given only for firm matches. Expanded clones are given a class, and other clones once, few, many or no size at all.

j_call: TRBJ1-4
clone_size: once
v_call: TRBV4-1
d_call: TRBD1
cdr3_nt: TGCGCCAGCAGCCAAGCGGGACAGGGGGCAGGAGAAAAACTGTTTTTT
cdr3_aa: CASSQAGQGAGEKLFF

j_call: TRBJ2-7
clone_size: NA
v_call: TRBV27
d_call: TRBD1
cdr3_nt: TGTGCCAGCAGTTTGTTTGGCAGGGGGTTATACTACGAGCAGTACTTC
cdr3_aa: CASSLFGRGLYYEQYF

j_call: TRBJ2-7
clone_size: NA
v_call: TRBV5-4
d_call: TRBD1
cdr3_nt: TGTGCCAGCAGCTCGGCCAAAACCGGGACAGGGCTCTACGAGCAGTACTTC
cdr3_aa: CASSSAKTGTGLYEQYF

j_call: TRBJ1-1
clone_size: NA
v_call: TRBV7-9
d_call: TRBD1
cdr3_nt: TGTGCCAGCAGCTTAGGCGACAGGGAAGGAGGTCGGGGCACTGAAGCTTTCTTT
cdr3_aa: CASSLGDREGGRGTEAFF

j_call: TRBJ1-2
clone_size: once
v_call: TRBV5-4
d_call: NA
cdr3_nt: TGTGCCAGCAGCTTGACGGAAAACTATGGCTACACCTTC
cdr3_aa: CASSLTENYGYTF

j_call: TRBJ1-1
clone_size: few
v_call: TRBV7-9
d_call: NA
cdr3_nt: TGTGCCAGCAGCTTAGTAGCCACTGAAGCTTTCTTT
cdr3_aa: CASSLVATEAFF

j_call: TRBJ1-6
clone_size: NA
v_call: TRBV7-3
d_call: NA
cdr3_nt: TGTGCCAGCAGCCCGCGGGCGGGCAGTTCACCCCTCCACTTT
cdr3_aa: CASSPRAGSSPLHF

j_call: TRBJ1-2
clone_size: NA
v_call: TRBV5-4
d_call: NA
cdr3_nt: TGTGCCAGCAGCTTGGAGGGTCGTGGCTATGGCTACACCTTC
cdr3_aa: CASSLEGRGYGYTF

j_call: TRBJ1-2
clone_size: NA
v_call: TRBV5-1
d_call: NA
cdr3_nt: TGCGCCAGCAGGCGGACACTTACTAACTATGGCTACACCTTC
cdr3_aa: CASRRTLTNYGYTF

j_call: TRBJ1-4
clone_size: once
v_call: TRBV30
d_call: NA
cdr3_nt: TGTGCCTGCCTCCGGGGCGAGAATAATGAAAAACTGTTTTTT
cdr3_aa: CACLRGENNEKLFF

j_call: TRBJ1-6
clone_size: once
v_call: TRBV6-5
d_call: NA
cdr3_nt: TGTGCCAGCAGTTCCGAGGGGGGTGGGAATTCACCCCTCCACTTT
cdr3_aa: CASSSEGGGNSPLHF

j_call: TRBJ2-1
clone_size: NA
v_call: TRBV2
d_call: NA
cdr3_nt: TGTGCCAGCAGTGATAGGTCGCCTGAGCAGTTCTTC
cdr3_aa: CASSDRSPEQFF

j_call: TRBJ1-1
clone_size: NA
v_call: TRBV2
d_call: NA
cdr3_nt: TGTGCCAGCAGTGAAAAAGCTGAAGCTTTCTTT
cdr3_aa: CASSEKAEAFF

j_call: TRBJ1-2
clone_size: NA
v_call: TRBV18
d_call: NA
cdr3_nt: TGTGCCAGCTCACCATTATCCGGGGTACATGGCTACACCTTC
cdr3_aa: CASSPLSGVHGYTF

j_call: TRBJ1-2
clone_size: NA
v_call: TRBV5-1
d_call: NA
cdr3_nt: TGCGCCAGCAGCTTGGCCCCAGGAGGTCAGTACTATGGCTACACCTTC
cdr3_aa: CASSLAPGGQYYGYTF

j_call: TRBJ1-1
clone_size: once
v_call: TRBV5-4
d_call: NA
cdr3_nt: TGTGCCAGCAGCTCGAGTGGGACGGTGAACACTGAAGCTTTCTTT
cdr3_aa: CASSSSGTVNTEAFF

j_call: TRBJ1-2
clone_size: once
v_call: TRBV9
d_call: NA
cdr3_nt: TGTGCCAGCAGCGTAACCGGGGGGGGTGGCTACACCTTC
cdr3_aa: CASSVTGGGGYTF

j_call: TRBJ2-2
clone_size: NA
v_call: TRBV18
d_call: NA
cdr3_nt: TGTGCCAGCTCCCCCAGGGGGGCGGAACTCACCGGGGAGCTGTTTTTT
cdr3_aa: CASSPRGAELTGELFF

j_call: TRBJ2-1
clone_size: NA
v_call: TRBV7-6
d_call: NA
cdr3_nt: TGTGCCAGCAGGAGGGGAGGATCAAACAATGAGCAGTTCTTC
cdr3_aa: CASRRGGSNNEQFF

j_call: TRBJ2-1
clone_size: NA
v_call: TRBV5-8
d_call: NA
cdr3_nt: TGTGCCAGCAGCTTGGTCAGGAGACTTACCAATGAGCAGTTCTTC
cdr3_aa: CASSLVRRLTNEQFF

j_call: TRBJ2-2
clone_size: NA
v_call: TRBV6-5
d_call: NA
cdr3_nt: TGTGCCACCCGAAGGACAGCTAACACCGGGGAGCTGTTTTTT
cdr3_aa: CATRRTANTGELFF

j_call: TRBJ1-2
clone_size: NA
v_call: TRBV6-1
d_call: TRBD1
cdr3_nt: TGTGCCAGCGGAAGGGGACAGGGAGACTATGGCTACACCTTC
cdr3_aa: CASGRGQGDYGYTF

j_call: TRBJ2-7
clone_size: NA
v_call: TRBV9
d_call: TRBD2
cdr3_nt: TGTGCCAGCAGCGTAGCCGCTAGCGGGGTCGCCGAGCAGTACTTC
cdr3_aa: CASSVAASGVAEQYF

j_call: TRBJ2-6
clone_size: NA
v_call: TRBV19
d_call: NA
cdr3_nt: TGTGCCAGCAACCAGGGGGGGAAGGGCGGCTCTGGGGCCAACGTCCTGACTTTC
cdr3_aa: CASNQGGKGGSGANVLTF

j_call: TRBJ2-7
clone_size: NA
v_call: TRBV19
d_call: TRBD1
cdr3_nt: TGTGCCAGTAGGCCGACAGGGAACTCCTACGAGCAGTACTTC
cdr3_aa: CASRPTGNSYEQYF

j_call: TRBJ2-3
clone_size: NA
v_call: TRBV30
d_call: NA
cdr3_nt: TGTGCCTGGAGTGTATCGGGACTTAGCACAGATACGCAGTATTTT
cdr3_aa: CAWSVSGLSTDTQYF

j_call: TRBJ1-2
clone_size: NA
v_call: TRBV5-4
d_call: NA
cdr3_nt: TGTGCCAGCAGCTCCCCAGTTAACTATGGCTACACCTTC
cdr3_aa: CASSSPVNYGYTF

j_call: TRBJ1-3
clone_size: NA
v_call: TRBV9
d_call: NA
cdr3_nt: TGTGCCAGCAGCGTAGAGAGCTACGAATACTCTGGAAACACCATATATTTT
cdr3_aa: CASSVESYEYSGNTIYF

j_call: TRBJ2-2
clone_size: NA
v_call: TRBV21-1
d_call: NA
cdr3_nt: TGTGCCAGCAGCAAGGTGTCGTACAGGTCGGGCACCGGGGAGCTGTTTTTT
cdr3_aa: CASSKVSYRSGTGELFF

j_call: TRBJ2-1
clone_size: NA
v_call: TRBV10-3
d_call: TRBD2
cdr3_nt: TGTGCCATCAGTGAGTCACTAGCGGGGTTCAATGAGCAGTTCTTC
cdr3_aa: CAISESLAGFNEQFF

j_call: TRBJ1-5
clone_size: NA
v_call: TRBV6-1
d_call: NA
cdr3_nt: TGTGCCAGCAGGGCGACGCCCTATAGCAATCAGCCCCAGCATTTT
cdr3_aa: CASRATPYSNQPQHF

j_call: TRBJ1-2
clone_size: NA
v_call: TRBV27
d_call: TRBD1
cdr3_nt: TGTGCCAGCAGTTTATCGAACAGGGGTAATGGCTACACCTTC
cdr3_aa: CASSLSNRGNGYTF

j_call: TRBJ2-5
clone_size: NA
v_call: TRBV4-1
d_call: NA
cdr3_nt: TGCGCCAGCAGCCAAGATAATAGCGGAGGGCGGGAGACCCAGTACTTC
cdr3_aa: CASSQDNSGGRETQYF

j_call: TRBJ1-6
clone_size: NA
v_call: TRBV7-2
d_call: NA
cdr3_nt: TGTGCCAGCAGCCCAGGGAGGGGAGGTGCGAATTCACCCCTCCACTTT
cdr3_aa: CASSPGRGGANSPLHF

j_call: TRBJ1-4
clone_size: few
v_call: TRBV28
d_call: NA
cdr3_nt: TGTGCCAGCAGTTTGGGAGCAACTAATGAAAAACTGTTTTTT
cdr3_aa: CASSLGATNEKLFF